Each of the 2 T cell receptor beta chains below was sequenced from the same sample in a study of blood T cell repertoires in COVID-19. Profiling relied on immunoSEQ multiplex PCR, and the TCRdb table lists in-frame clones only, not all of them. This table holds 200,000 to 250,000 clones, over 80% found once. Specimen: peripheral blood. These receptor sequences come from a human donor in a cohort sampled during active COVID-19.

This chain links TRBV15 with TRBJ2-5; 11 nucleotides agree with TRBD2. Germline CDR1 and CDR2: LNHNV and YYDKDF (reference sequence). Trimming took 1 base from V and 4 from J; bases not matched to a gene: 11. This CDR3 spans 18 amino acids. DNA for the CDR3: TGTGCCACCAGCAGAGGCGGGCTAGCGGGGGGACGGACAGAGACCCAGTACTTC. It is translated as CATSRGGLAGGRTETQYF.

This chain uses TRBV5-4 with TRBJ1-2; 7 nucleotides align to TRBD1. The V gene's germline CDR1 is SGHNT and CDR2 YYREEE (reference sequence). V shed 1 base, J shed 7 bases, and the junction held 7 bases outside the gene matches. This CDR3 spans 14 amino acids. DNA of the CDR3: TGTGCCAGCAGCTTGTGGACAGGACCCCCTGGCTACACCTTC. Its translation: CASSLWTGPPGYTF.